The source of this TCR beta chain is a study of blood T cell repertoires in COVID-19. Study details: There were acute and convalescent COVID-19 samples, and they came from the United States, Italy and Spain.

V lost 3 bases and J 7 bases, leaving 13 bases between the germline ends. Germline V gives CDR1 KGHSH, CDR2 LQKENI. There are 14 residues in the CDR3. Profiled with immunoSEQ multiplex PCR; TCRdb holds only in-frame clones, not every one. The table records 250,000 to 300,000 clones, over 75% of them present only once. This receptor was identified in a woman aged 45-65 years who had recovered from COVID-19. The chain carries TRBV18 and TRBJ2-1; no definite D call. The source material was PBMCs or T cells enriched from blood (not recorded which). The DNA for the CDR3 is TGTGCCAGCTCACCGGAGACTTATTGGAATGAGCAGTTCTTC. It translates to CASSPETYWNEQFF.